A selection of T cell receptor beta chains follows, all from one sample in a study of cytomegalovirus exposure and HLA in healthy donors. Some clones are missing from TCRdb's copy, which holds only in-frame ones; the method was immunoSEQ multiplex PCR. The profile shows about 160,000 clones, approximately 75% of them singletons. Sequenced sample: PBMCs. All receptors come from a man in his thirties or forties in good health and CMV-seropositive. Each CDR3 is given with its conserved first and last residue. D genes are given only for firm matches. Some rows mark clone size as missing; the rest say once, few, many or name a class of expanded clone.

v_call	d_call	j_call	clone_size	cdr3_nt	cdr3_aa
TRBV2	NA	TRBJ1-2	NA	TGTGCCAGCAGTGGTCAGAGGGGGAACTATGGCTACACCTTC	CASSGQRGNYGYTF
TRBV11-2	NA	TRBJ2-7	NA	TGTGCCAGCAGCTTAGAGGGCAACCCGGACGAGCAGTACTTC	CASSLEGNPDEQYF
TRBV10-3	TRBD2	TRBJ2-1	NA	TGTGCCATCAGTCCCTACAGCGGGGACAATGAGCAGTTCTTC	CAISPYSGDNEQFF
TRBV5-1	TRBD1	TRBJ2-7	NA	TGCGCCAGCAGGCCAGGGGGCGGCAGCTACGAGCAGTACTTC	CASRPGGGSYEQYF
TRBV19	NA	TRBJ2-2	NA	TGTGCCACAGTCCCCGGGAAAATGAACACCGGGGAGCTGTTTTTT	CATVPGKMNTGELFF
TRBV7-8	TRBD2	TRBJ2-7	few	TGTGCCAGCAGCCCGCGACTAGCGGGGGGCTACGAGCAGTACTTC	CASSPRLAGGYEQYF
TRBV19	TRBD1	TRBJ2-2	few	TGTGCCACCGACAGGGGGCCGACCGGGGAGCTGTTTTTT	CATDRGPTGELFF
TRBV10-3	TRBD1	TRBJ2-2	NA	TGTGCCATCAGCCCTACAGGGGGCGACACCGGGGAGCTGTTTTTT	CAISPTGGDTGELFF
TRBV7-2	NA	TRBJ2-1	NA	TGTGCCAGCAGCCCGGCCTCACAGGTCTTTGAGCAGTTCTTC	CASSPASQVFEQFF
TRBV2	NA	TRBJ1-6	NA	TGTGCCAGCAGTTTCCCGGGGGGGTATTCACCCCTCCACTTT	CASSFPGGYSPLHF
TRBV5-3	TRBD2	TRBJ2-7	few	TGTGCCAACACCGGACTAGCGGGGGGTTACGAGCAGTACTTC	CANTGLAGGYEQYF
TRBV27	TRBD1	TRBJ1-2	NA	TGTGCCAGCAGTACCGGGACAGGGGGATGGGGCTACACCTTC	CASSTGTGGWGYTF
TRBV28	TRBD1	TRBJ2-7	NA	TGTGCCAGCAGTAAACGGGACAGCGTGGTGGCGGGCTACGAGCAGTACTTC	CASSKRDSVVAGYEQYF
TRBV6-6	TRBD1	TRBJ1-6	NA	TGTGCCAGCAGACAACCCCGGACAGGGGGGATTTCACCCCTCCACTTT	CASRQPRTGGISPLHF
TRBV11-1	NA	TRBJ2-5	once	TGTGCCAGCAGCTTAAAGCCCGAGACCCAGTACTTC	CASSLKPETQYF
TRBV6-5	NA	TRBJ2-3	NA	TGTGCCAGCAGTTATCTCCAGAGGGGGACAGATACGCAGTATTTT	CASSYLQRGTDTQYF
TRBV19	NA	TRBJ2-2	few	TGTGCCAGTACCTCCGGCACCGGGGAGCTGTTTTTT	CASTSGTGELFF
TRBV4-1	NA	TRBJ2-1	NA	TGCGCCAGCAGCGCTCTTAGTGAGCAGTTCTTC	CASSALSEQFF